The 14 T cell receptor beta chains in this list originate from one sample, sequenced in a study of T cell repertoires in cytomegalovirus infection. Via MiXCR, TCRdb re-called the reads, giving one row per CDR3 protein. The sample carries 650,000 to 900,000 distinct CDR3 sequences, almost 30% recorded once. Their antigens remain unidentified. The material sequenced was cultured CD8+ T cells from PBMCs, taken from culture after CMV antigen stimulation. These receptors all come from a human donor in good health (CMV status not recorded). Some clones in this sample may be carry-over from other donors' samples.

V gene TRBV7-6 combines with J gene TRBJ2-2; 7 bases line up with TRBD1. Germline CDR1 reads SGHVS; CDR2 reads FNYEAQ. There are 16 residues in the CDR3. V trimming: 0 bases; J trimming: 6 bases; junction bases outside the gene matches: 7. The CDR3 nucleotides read TGTGCCAGCAGCTTAGCGCTTGCAGGGGGTTCCGGGGAGCTGTTTTTT. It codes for CASSLALAGGSGELFF.

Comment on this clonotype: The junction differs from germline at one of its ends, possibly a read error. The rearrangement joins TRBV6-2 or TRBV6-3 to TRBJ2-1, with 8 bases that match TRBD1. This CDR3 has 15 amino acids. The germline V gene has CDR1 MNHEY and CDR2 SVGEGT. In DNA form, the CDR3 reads TGTGCCAGCAGTATACTAGGGACAGGCTACAATGAGCAGTGCTTC. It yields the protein CASSILGTGYNEQCF.

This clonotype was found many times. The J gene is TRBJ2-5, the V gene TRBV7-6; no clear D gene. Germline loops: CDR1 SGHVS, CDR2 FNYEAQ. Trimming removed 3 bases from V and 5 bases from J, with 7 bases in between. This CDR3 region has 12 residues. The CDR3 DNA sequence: TGTGCCAGCAGCTTGGGCCTGGAGACCCAGTACTTC. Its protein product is CASSLGLETQYF. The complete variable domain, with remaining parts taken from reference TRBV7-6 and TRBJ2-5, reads GAGVSQSPRYKVTKRGQDVALRCDPISGHVSLYWYRQALGQGPEFLTYFNYEAQQDKSGLPNDRFSAERPEGSISTLTIQRTEQRDSAMYRCASSLGLETQYFGPGTRLLVL.

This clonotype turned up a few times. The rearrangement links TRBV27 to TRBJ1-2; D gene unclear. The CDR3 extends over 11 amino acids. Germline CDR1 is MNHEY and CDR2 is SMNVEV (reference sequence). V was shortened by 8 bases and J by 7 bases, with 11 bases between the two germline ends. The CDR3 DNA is TGTGCCAGCGGGCGGTCTGGTGGCTACACCTTC. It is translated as CASGRSGGYTF.

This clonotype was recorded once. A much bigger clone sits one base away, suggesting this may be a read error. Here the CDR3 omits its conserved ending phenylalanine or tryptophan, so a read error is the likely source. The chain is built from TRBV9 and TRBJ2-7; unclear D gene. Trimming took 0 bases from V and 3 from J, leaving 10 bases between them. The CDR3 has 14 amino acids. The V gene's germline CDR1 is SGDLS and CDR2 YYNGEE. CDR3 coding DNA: TGTGCCAGCAGCGTAGGTACAGACTTCTACGAGCAGTACCTC. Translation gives CASSVGTDFYEQYL.

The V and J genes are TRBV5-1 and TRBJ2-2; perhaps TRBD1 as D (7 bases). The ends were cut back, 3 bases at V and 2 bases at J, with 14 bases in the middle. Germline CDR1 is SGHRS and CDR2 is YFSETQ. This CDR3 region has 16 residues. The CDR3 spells CASSWGQGGNTGELFF. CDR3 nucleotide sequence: TGCGCCAGCAGCTGGGGTCAGGGGGGAAACACCGGGGAGCTGTTTTTT.

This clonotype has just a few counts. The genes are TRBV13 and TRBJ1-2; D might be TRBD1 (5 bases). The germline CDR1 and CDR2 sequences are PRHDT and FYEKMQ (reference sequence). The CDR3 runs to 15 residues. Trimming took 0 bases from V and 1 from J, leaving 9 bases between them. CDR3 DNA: TGTGCCAGCAGCTTAGGCAGGGATCATAACTATGGCTACACCTTC. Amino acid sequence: CASSLGRDHNYGYTF.

CDR3 sequence reads: CATSKGPTTSYEQYV. The CDR3 DNA is TGTGCCACCTCGAAGGGACCTACTACCTCCTACGAGCAGTACGTC. The chain has TRBV6-1 and TRBJ2-7; tentatively, D is TRBD1 or TRBD2 (5 bases each). Germline CDR1 MNHNS, CDR2 SASEGT. This CDR3 comprises 15 residues. V lost 10 bases, J lost 0 bases, and 19 bases lay in between.

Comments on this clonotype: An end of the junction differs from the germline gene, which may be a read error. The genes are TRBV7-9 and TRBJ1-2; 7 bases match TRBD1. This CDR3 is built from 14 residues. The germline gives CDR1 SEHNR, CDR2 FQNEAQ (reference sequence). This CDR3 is CDSSPTGPNYGYTF. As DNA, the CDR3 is TGTGACAGCAGCCCGACAGGGCCTAACTATGGCTACACCTTC.

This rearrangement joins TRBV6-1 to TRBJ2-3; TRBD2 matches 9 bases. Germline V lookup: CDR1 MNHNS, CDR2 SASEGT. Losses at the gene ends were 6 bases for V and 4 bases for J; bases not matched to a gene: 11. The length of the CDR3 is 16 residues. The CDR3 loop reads CASRELAGETSDTQYF. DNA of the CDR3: TGTGCCAGCAGGGAACTAGCGGGTGAAACTTCAGATACGCAGTATTTT.

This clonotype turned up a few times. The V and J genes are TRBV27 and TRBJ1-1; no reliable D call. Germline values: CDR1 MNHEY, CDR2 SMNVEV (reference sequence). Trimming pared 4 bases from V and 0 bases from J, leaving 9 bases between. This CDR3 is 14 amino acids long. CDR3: CASSYGQMNTEAFF. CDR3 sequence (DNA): TGTGCCAGCAGTTACGGGCAGATGAACACTGAAGCTTTCTTT.

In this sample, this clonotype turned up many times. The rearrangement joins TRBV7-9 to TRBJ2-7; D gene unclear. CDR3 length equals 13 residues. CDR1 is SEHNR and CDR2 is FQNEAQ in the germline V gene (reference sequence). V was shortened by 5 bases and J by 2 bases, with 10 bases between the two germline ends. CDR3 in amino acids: CASSPGGTYEQYV. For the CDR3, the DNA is TGTGCCAGCAGCCCGGGCGGCACCTACGAGCAGTACGTC.

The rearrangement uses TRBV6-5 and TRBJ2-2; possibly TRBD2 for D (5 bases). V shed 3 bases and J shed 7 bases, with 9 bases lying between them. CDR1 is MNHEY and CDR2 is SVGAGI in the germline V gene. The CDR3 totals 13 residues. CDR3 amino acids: CASSYTRVGELFF. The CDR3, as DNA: TGTGCCAGCAGTTATACTAGGGTCGGGGAGCTGTTTTTT.

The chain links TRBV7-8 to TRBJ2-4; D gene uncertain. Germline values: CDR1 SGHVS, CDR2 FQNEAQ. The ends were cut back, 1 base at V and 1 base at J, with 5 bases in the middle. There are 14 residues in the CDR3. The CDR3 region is CASSLGFAKNIQYF. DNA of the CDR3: TGTGCCAGCAGCTTAGGCTTCGCCAAAAACATTCAGTACTTC.